Given below is one T cell receptor (beta chain) in context. Other DNA sequences within the sample encode an identical CDR3. The sample is drawn from a study of blood T cell repertoires in COVID-19. Study at large: COVID-19 samples, acute and convalescent, were from the United States, Italy and Spain. In each case, the material was cDNA or gDNA derived from T cells, B-cell-depleted T cells, or PBMCs.

Germline CDR1 reads SGDLS; CDR2 reads YYNGEE. Trimming removed 0 bases at V and 5 bases at J, with 14 bases between. The CDR3 sequence is 15 residues long. The authors' processing: The assay estimated nucleated cells by amplifying reference gene primers. Using immunoSEQ multiplex PCR, the repertoire was profiled, and TCRdb retains in-frame clones only, with some absent. Clonal size and the V and J genes are those of that table, whereas D and trimming came from the DNA. The data show around 43,000 clones, 75% to 90% seen once. The specimen was peripheral blood. This chain connects TRBV9 to TRBJ2-5; perhaps TRBD1 as D (5 bases). This TCR came from a man in his forties or fifties with active COVID-19. CDR3: CASSVGEGAGETQYF. The CDR3 DNA reads TGTGCCAGCAGCGTAGGGGAAGGGGCAGGGGAGACCCAGTACTTC.